The T cell receptor beta chain described here comes from a study of T cell repertoires in cytomegalovirus infection. Study summary: Use of recently identified HLA-C-restricted and well-studied HLA-B-restricted CMV epitopes was part of the study. Based on public TCR beta signatures, there were indications of CMV infection and of a matching HLA type. General study results and limits: Frequencies of public TCR beta families were cumulated, and this identified carriers of CMV plus the relevant HLA.

This clonotype has a handful of counts. What it binds is unknown. Via MiXCR, TCRdb re-called the reads, giving one row per CDR3 protein. The sample consists of about 280,000 distinct CDR3 sequences, roughly a fifth of them appearing once. The material was cultured PBMCs, obtained from culture after CMV antigen stimulation. The TCR sequence derives from a human donor in good health (CMV status not recorded). Some clones in this sample may be carry-over from other donors' samples.

The CDR3 bases are TGTGCCAGTAGTATAGTTACAGGGTCCAACTATGGCTACACCTTC. This gives the protein CASSIVTGSNYGYTF. The J gene is TRBJ1-2, the V gene TRBV19; the D gene is possibly TRBD1 (6 bases). The V and J ends lost 1 base and 2 bases respectively, with 11 bases between them. Looked up from germline, CDR1 is LNHDA and CDR2 is SQIVND (reference sequence). The CDR3 totals 15 residues.